These 21 T cell receptor beta chains came from one sample sequenced in a study of a mutant IDH1 vaccine in newly diagnosed glioma. These receptors have no identified antigens. Time point meaning: week 23, last vaccination. Mutant IDH1 20-mer peptide, at 300 ug, made up each vaccine dose, with topical imiquimod. Profiling relied on immunoSEQ multiplex PCR, and the TCRdb table lists in-frame clones only, not all of them. The profile covers approximately 60,000 clones, with roughly 81% appearing a single time and roughly 8.8% taken by the ten largest. The sequencing used PBMCs, collected from a glioma patient whose treatment included an IDH1 peptide vaccine. The receptor source for this set is a woman between 40 and 50 years old with glioma. Some clones in this sample may be carry-over from other donors' samples.

The DNA of the CDR3 is TGTGCCAGTAGCAGTTACAGGGGGCCTAATGAAAAACTGTTTTTT. Its translation: CASSSYRGPNEKLFF. This sequence joins TRBV19 and TRBJ1-4; TRBD1 matches 9 bases. The CDR3 is 15 amino acids. V lost 6 bases and J lost 3; bases outside the gene matches: 5. From germline, CDR1 is LNHDA and CDR2 SQIVND (reference sequence).

The rearrangement joins TRBV5-4 to TRBJ2-5, with TRBD2 identical over 10 bases. This CDR3 contains 16 residues. V trimming: 0 bases; J trimming: 1 base; junction bases outside the gene matches: 3. CDR1 and CDR2 (germline): SGHNT, YYREEE (reference sequence). The DNA of the CDR3 is TGTGCCAGCAGCTTGGTAGCGGGGGGATTCCAAGAGACCCAGTACTTC. Encoded protein: CASSLVAGGFQETQYF. Together with reference TRBV5-4 and TRBJ2-5, the CDR3 gives the full variable domain: ETGVTQSPTHLIKTRGQQVTLRCSSQSGHNTVSWYQQALGQGPQFIFQYYREEENGRGNFPPRFSGLQFPNYSSELNVNALELDDSALYLCASSLVAGGFQETQYFGPGTRLLVL.

The sample holds a few counts of this clone. V gene TRBV19 combines with J gene TRBJ1-1; 7 bases are a match to TRBD1. Germline V lookup: CDR1 LNHDA, CDR2 SQIVND (reference sequence). The trim removed 6 bases at V and 6 bases at J, leaving 7 bases unmatched. The CDR3 has 13 amino acids. For the CDR3, the DNA is TGTGCCAGTAGACCAGGGGGTGCAGCTGAAGCTTTCTTT. Its translation: CASRPGGAAEAFF.

The rearrangement uses TRBV25-1 and TRBJ2-1; 8 nucleotides match TRBD2. Trimming took 7 bases from V and 6 from J; bases not matched to a gene: 17. CDR1 is MGHDK, CDR2 SYGVNS, per germline. The CDR3 has 17 residues. DNA for the CDR3: TGTGCCAGCACCAAGAAGCATAGCGGGGAGGACGGCAATGAGCAGTTCTTC. It codes for CASTKKHSGEDGNEQFF.

The chain joins TRBV18 to TRBJ2-7, with TRBD1 as a possible D gene (5 bases). V was cut by 6 bases and J by 2 bases, with 14 bases left in between. CDR1 is KGHSH, CDR2 LQKENI, per germline. The CDR3 is 14 amino acids. The CDR3 DNA follows: TGTGCCAGCTCCCCGGACACTCATACCTACGAGCAGTACTTC. This gives the protein CASSPDTHTYEQYF.

The V call is TRBV5-5, the J call TRBJ2-2; 9 bases agree with TRBD2. Germline trimming cut 2 bases from V and 5 bases from J; bases unmatched to any gene: 4. In germline, CDR1 is SGHKS, CDR2 YYEKEE (reference sequence). This CDR3 contains 15 residues. CDR3 in amino acids: CASSFVAGETGELFF. The CDR3 DNA follows: TGTGCCAGCAGCTTTGTAGCGGGGGAAACCGGGGAGCTGTTTTTT.

This sequence joins TRBV9 and TRBJ1-1; D might be TRBD1 (6 bases). The CDR3 totals 15 residues. The V end lost 0 bases, the J end lost 10 bases, and 19 bases lay between the germline ends. The germline V gene has CDR1 SGDLS and CDR2 YYNGEE. Here the CDR3 reads CASSVEGGRGRVAFF. The CDR3 nucleotides are TGTGCCAGCAGCGTAGAGGGGGGTAGGGGAAGGGTAGCTTTCTTT.

The rearrangement links TRBV5-6 to TRBJ2-5; 11 bases are shared with TRBD2. The CDR3 spans 17 residues. Germline CDR1 reads SGHDT; CDR2 reads YYEEEE. Unmatched junction bases numbered 6, after V lost 0 bases and J lost 2 bases. CDR3 protein: CASSLGLAGGRQETQYF. CDR3 DNA: TGTGCCAGCAGCTTGGGGCTAGCGGGGGGTCGGCAAGAGACCCAGTACTTC.

This chain joins TRBV2 and TRBJ1-2; D unclear. V was clipped by 6 bases and J by 8 bases, with 16 bases between them. The germline gives CDR1 SNHLY, CDR2 FYNNEI. This CDR3 is 13 amino acids long. In DNA, the CDR3 is TGTGCCAGCAGGGGTTCTCCTCCCTCGGGCTACACCTTC. It specifies CASRGSPPSGYTF.

The chain is built from TRBV14 and TRBJ1-6, with D uncertain. CDR3 length: 15 amino acids. Trimming pared 1 base from V and 4 bases from J, leaving 8 bases between. Germline V gene data show CDR1 as SGHDN and CDR2 as FVKESK. CDR3 sequence reads: CASSQAGLYNSPLHF. Written as DNA, the CDR3 is TGTGCCAGCAGCCAAGCTGGACTGTATAATTCACCCCTCCACTTT.

The CDR3 bases are TGTGCCAGCAGCCGCACCCCGGGAGGCGGTGAAAACATTCAGTACTTC. Protein product: CASSRTPGGGENIQYF. The rearrangement uses TRBV9 and TRBJ2-4, with 7 positions matching TRBD2. The germline V gene has CDR1 SGDLS and CDR2 YYNGEE. V shed 4 bases, J shed 5 bases, and the junction held 12 bases outside the gene matches. The CDR3 loop spans 16 amino acids. Drawing the rest from reference TRBV9 and TRBJ2-4, the complete variable domain is DSGVTQTPKHLITATGQRVTLRCSPRSGDLSVYWYQQSLDQGLQFLIQYYNGEERAKGNILERFSAQQFPDLHSELNLSSLELGDSALYFCASSRTPGGGENIQYFGAGTRLSVL.

This chain joins TRBV19 and TRBJ1-3; D might be TRBD1 (5 bases). The CDR3 is made up of 17 amino acids. The germline V gene encodes CDR1 LNHDA and CDR2 SQIVND (reference sequence). The V end lost 4 bases, the J end lost 0 bases, and 16 bases lay between the germline ends. The CDR3 sequence: CASSTLRQSYSGNTIYF. CDR3 DNA: TGTGCCAGTAGTACCCTAAGACAGTCTTACTCTGGAAACACCATATATTTT.

With regard to this clone: A read error may produce the germline difference seen at one junction end. The chain joins TRBV25-1 to TRBJ2-7; perhaps D is TRBD1 or TRBD2 (5 bases each). This CDR3 contains 14 residues. Germline assignment: CDR1 MGHDK and CDR2 SYGVNS. For the CDR3, the DNA is TGTGCCAGCAATGAACCGGGACCTTCCTACGAGCAGTACTTC. Translated: CASNEPGPSYEQYF.

The V call is TRBV5-4, the J call TRBJ2-7, with D perhaps TRBD1 or TRBD2 (7 bases each). In germline, CDR1 is SGHNT, CDR2 YYREEE (reference sequence). V lost 4 bases to trimming and J lost 4 bases, with 18 bases between them. The CDR3 spans 15 residues. CDR3 nucleotide sequence: TGTGCCAGCAGCCCCGGGGGGACAGACCGATACGAGCAGTACTTC. It encodes CASSPGGTDRYEQYF.

The chain joins TRBV5-1 to TRBJ1-1; tentatively, D is TRBD1 (5 bases). V lost 4 bases, J lost 7 bases, and 11 bases lay in between. There are 12 residues in the CDR3. Germline CDR1 SGHRS, CDR2 YFSETQ. The CDR3 is CASSPQGGEAFF. In DNA, the CDR3 is TGCGCCAGCAGCCCCCAGGGTGGTGAAGCTTTCTTT.

The chain recombines TRBV7-9 with TRBJ2-5, with D possibly matching TRBD1 (6 bases). CDR1 and CDR2 (germline): SEHNR, FQNEAQ (reference sequence). The CDR3 has 14 residues. Trimming removed 5 bases at V and 7 bases at J, with 17 bases between. CDR3 coding DNA: TGTGCCAGCAGCCATGACAGGTCCAGGGGGACCCAGTACTTC. Amino acids: CASSHDRSRGTQYF.

This chain uses TRBV14 with TRBJ1-6, with a possible D match to TRBD1 (6 bases). The CDR3 sequence is 14 residues long. In germline, CDR1 is SGHDN, CDR2 FVKESK. Trimming stripped 4 bases from V and 12 bases from J, with 16 bases between. CDR3: CASSPRRGAGPLHF. The CDR3 coding sequence is TGTGCCAGCAGCCCAAGGAGGGGGGCAGGACCCCTCCACTTT.

The V and J genes are TRBV2 and TRBJ2-7; TRBD1 is a possible D gene (6 bases). This CDR3 has 13 amino acids. V was cut by 5 bases and J by 2 bases, with 10 bases left in between. Germline V lookup: CDR1 SNHLY, CDR2 FYNNEI. CDR3 nucleotides: TGTGCCAGCAGTCAGGGGTTCGCCTACGAGCAGTACTTC. Translating gives CASSQGFAYEQYF.

V is TRBV5-4 and J is TRBJ1-1, with TRBD1 as a possible D gene (6 bases). The CDR3 has 13 residues. The V gene lost 3 bases and the J gene lost 3 bases, with 9 bases spanning the gap. Germline lookup yields CDR1 SGHNT and CDR2 YYREEE (reference sequence). CDR3 sequence reads: CASSSRTDTEAFF. DNA for the CDR3: TGTGCCAGCAGCTCCCGGACAGACACTGAAGCTTTCTTT. The full variable domain, in which reference TRBV5-4 and TRBJ1-1 provide the parts outside the CDR3, is ETGVTQSPTHLIKTRGQQVTLRCSSQSGHNTVSWYQQALGQGPQFIFQYYREEENGRGNFPPRFSGLQFPNYSSELNVNALELDDSALYLCASSSRTDTEAFFGQGTRLTVV.

This chain joins TRBV10-2 and TRBJ2-3; 9 bases match TRBD2. This CDR3 region has 16 residues. The junction had 5 bases not matched to a gene; V was cut back by 0 bases and J by 4 bases. CDR1 and CDR2 from the germline V gene are WSHSY and SAAADI. DNA of the CDR3: TGCGCCAGCAGTGAGTCCGCAGCGGGGGGCCCAGATACGCAGTATTTT. Translating gives CASSESAAGGPDTQYF.

The chain joins TRBV30 to TRBJ1-3; D is possibly TRBD1 (5 bases). CDR1 is GTSNPN, CDR2 SVGIG, per germline (reference sequence). Trimming took off 0 bases at V and 0 bases at J, with 9 bases between the two ends. This CDR3 comprises 15 residues. The CDR3 DNA sequence: TGTGCCTGGAGTGTGGGGGGGTCCTCTGGAAACACCATATATTTT. This encodes CAWSVGGSSGNTIYF.